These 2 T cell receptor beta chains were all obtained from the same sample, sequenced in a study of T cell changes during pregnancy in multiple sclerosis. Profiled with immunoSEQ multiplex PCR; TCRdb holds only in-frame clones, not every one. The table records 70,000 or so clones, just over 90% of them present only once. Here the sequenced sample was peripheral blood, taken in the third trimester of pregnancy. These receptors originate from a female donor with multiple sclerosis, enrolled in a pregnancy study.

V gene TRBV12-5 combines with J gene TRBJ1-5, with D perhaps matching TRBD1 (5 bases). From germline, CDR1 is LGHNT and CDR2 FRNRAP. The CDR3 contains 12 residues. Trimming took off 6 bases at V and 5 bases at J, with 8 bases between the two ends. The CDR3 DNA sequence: TGTGCTAGTGGCCAGGGTTATCAGCCCCAGCATTTT. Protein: CASGQGYQPQHF. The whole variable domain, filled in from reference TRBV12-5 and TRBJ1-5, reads DARVTQTPRHKVTEMGQEVTMRCQPILGHNTVFWYRQTMMQGLELLAYFRNRAPLDDSGMPKDRFSAEMPDATLATLKIQPSEPRDSAVYFCASGQGYQPQHFGDGTRLSIL.

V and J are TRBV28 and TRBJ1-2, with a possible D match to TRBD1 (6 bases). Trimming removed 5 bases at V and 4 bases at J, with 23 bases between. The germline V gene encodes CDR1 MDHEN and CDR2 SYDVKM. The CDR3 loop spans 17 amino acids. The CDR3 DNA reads TGTGCCAGCAGTCCTGGGACACTCTATTCCGAATCCTATGGCTACACCTTC. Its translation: CASSPGTLYSESYGYTF.